This is a list of T cell receptor beta chains from one sample in a study of shared clonotypes between healthy human individuals. Assay used: immunoSEQ multiplex PCR; TCRdb lists only in-frame clones, some missing. The sample contains more than 2,000,000 clones, roughly nine tenths of which appear only once. Sequencing used naive CD4+ T cells sorted from blood. The receptors here all came from a young man in good health. CDR3s include the opening cysteine and the closing phenylalanine or tryptophan. The D gene is left open where the match is weak. The size field is filled for only some rows; it gives once, few, many or a size class.

j_gene,d_gene,v_gene,abundance,CDR3nt,CDR3aa
TRBJ1-6,.,TRBV2,.,TGTGCCAGCAGGGGCGTTCTGGGTTCACCCCTCCACTTT,CASRGVLGSPLHF
TRBJ2-1,.,TRBV5-1,.,TGCGCCAGCAGCTTGGGCCCCAGCAACAATGAGCAGTTCTTC,CASSLGPSNNEQFF
TRBJ1-4,.,TRBV6-1,.,TGTGCCAGCCGCGCGGAAAAACTGTTTTTT,CASRAEKLFF
TRBJ1-6,.,TRBV6-1,.,TGTGCCAGCAGTGTTCATCAGGACAGAGATAATTCACCCCTCCACTTT,CASSVHQDRDNSPLHF
TRBJ1-6,TRBD1,TRBV10-2,few,TGCGCCAGCAGTGAAGGTCAGGGGGGGACACCCCTCCACTTT,CASSEGQGGTPLHF
TRBJ1-2,TRBD1,TRBV28,.,TGTGCCAGCACAGCGGCCGGGACAGCATATGGCTACACCTTC,CASTAAGTAYGYTF
TRBJ2-2,TRBD1,TRBV5-1,.,TGCGCCAGCAGCCAGACAGGGGGCTTGAACACCGGGGAGCTGTTTTTT,CASSQTGGLNTGELFF
TRBJ2-7,.,TRBV5-1,.,TGCGCCAGCAGCCTGTCCGGGACAAAAACTTACGAGCAGTACTTC,CASSLSGTKTYEQYF
TRBJ2-1,TRBD2,TRBV10-3,.,TGTGCCATCAGTTCCAGGGCTAGCGGTGAGCAGTTCTTC,CAISSRASGEQFF
TRBJ1-5,.,TRBV19,.,TGTGCCAGTAGCGGGCTAGGAGGGAGCAATCAGCCCCAGCATTTT,CASSGLGGSNQPQHF
TRBJ2-2,.,TRBV5-1,.,TGCGCCAGCAGAAACCCGGGAGAGGACACCGGGGAGCTGTTTTTT,CASRNPGEDTGELFF
TRBJ2-7,TRBD1,TRBV28,.,TGTGCCAGCAGTTCCGGCAGGTTAGGGGGCCAAAACGAGCAGTACTTC,CASSSGRLGGQNEQYF
TRBJ2-7,TRBD1,TRBV6-1,.,TGTGCCAGCAGGGAACAGGGGGGAGAACGCGAGCAGTACTTC,CASREQGGEREQYF
TRBJ2-5,.,TRBV5-4,.,TGTGCCAGCAGCTTGTATGGGGCGGAGACCCAGTACTTC,CASSLYGAETQYF
TRBJ1-6,TRBD1,TRBV6-5,.,TGTGCCAGCAGCCGGAGGGACAGGAATTCACCCCTCCACTTT,CASSRRDRNSPLHF
TRBJ2-2,.,TRBV4-3,once,TGCGCCAGCAGCCAAAACAAGTTGCGAACGGCGAACACCGGGGAGCTGTTTTTT,CASSQNKLRTANTGELFF
TRBJ1-1,.,TRBV5-4,few,TGTGCCAGCAGCCCACAGGGCAGGGGCACTGAAGCTTTCTTT,CASSPQGRGTEAFF
TRBJ1-2,.,TRBV25-1,.,TGTGCCAGCAGTGCACTTCCAGGCTATGGCTACACCTTC,CASSALPGYGYTF
TRBJ2-5,.,TRBV18,.,TGTGCCAGCTCACCACCGGAAGGGAAAGAGACCCAGTACTTC,CASSPPEGKETQYF
TRBJ2-4,.,TRBV5-6,.,TGTGCCAGCAGCGGCACTCAAAGGGTTGACATTCAGTACTTC,CASSGTQRVDIQYF
TRBJ1-4,.,TRBV28,.,TGTGCCAGCAGTTTAAGGTGGCAGGGTGGGGAAAAACTGTTTTTT,CASSLRWQGGEKLFF
TRBJ2-1,TRBD1,TRBV11-3,.,TGTGCCAGCAGCCCACAGGGGCTTGGTGAGCAGTTCTTC,CASSPQGLGEQFF
TRBJ1-6,.,TRBV5-1,.,TGCGCCAGCAGCTTGGGGGGGGAAGGTTCACCCCTCCACTTT,CASSLGGEGSPLHF
TRBJ2-7,TRBD1,TRBV29-1,.,TGCAGCGTCGTTATAGGACAGGGTTGGTACGAGCAGTACTTC,CSVVIGQGWYEQYF
TRBJ1-5,.,TRBV6-6,.,TGTGCCAGCAGTTATCAAGGCCCCAATCAGCCCCAGCATTTT,CASSYQGPNQPQHF
TRBJ2-5,TRBD1,TRBV6-5,once,TGTGCCAGCATCTTCGGACAGGGGGCCCGGGAGACCCAGTACTTC,CASIFGQGARETQYF
TRBJ2-2,.,TRBV4-1,.,TGCGCCAGCAGCGCGCAGATGCCGAACACCGGGGAGCTGTTTTTT,CASSAQMPNTGELFF
TRBJ2-5,.,TRBV5-1,.,TGCGCCAGCAAGGATGGTACAATGGAGGAGACCCAGTACTTC,CASKDGTMEETQYF
TRBJ2-5,.,TRBV29-1,.,TGCAGCGCCCACCGGGGCTCAGAGACCCAGTACTTC,CSAHRGSETQYF
TRBJ1-5,.,TRBV30,.,TGTGCCTGGAGTGTGGCAGGGAGCAATCAGCCCCAGCATTTT,CAWSVAGSNQPQHF
TRBJ2-1,TRBD1,TRBV29-1,.,TGCAGCGTGGGACAGTACAATGAGCAGTTCTTC,CSVGQYNEQFF
TRBJ1-1,TRBD1,TRBV2,.,TGTGCCAGCAGCCTCACAGGGGGACAAACTGAAGCTTTCTTT,CASSLTGGQTEAFF
TRBJ1-6,.,TRBV28,.,TGTGCCAGCAGGGCTGAGCTTCCAGGATCACCCCTCCACTTT,CASRAELPGSPLHF
TRBJ1-4,.,TRBV7-9,once,TGTGCCAGCAGATCAGCATTGTATGAAAAACTGTTTTTT,CASRSALYEKLFF
TRBJ2-5,.,TRBV2,.,TGTGCCAGCAGCCACCTAGGTGTCCCTGGGATCAGGGAGACCCAGTACTTC,CASSHLGVPGIRETQYF
TRBJ1-1,TRBD1,TRBV7-2,.,TGTGCCAGCAGCTTAGGGACAGGGCAAGCTTTCTTT,CASSLGTGQAFF
TRBJ2-2,TRBD1,TRBV4-1,.,TGCGCCAGCAGCCAGATGGGACAGGAGAACACCGGGGAGCTGTTTTTT,CASSQMGQENTGELFF
TRBJ1-3,TRBD1,TRBV2,.,TGTGCCAGCAGTGTACGACAGGGCTCCACGTTCTCTGGAAACACCATATATTTT,CASSVRQGSTFSGNTIYF
TRBJ2-5,.,TRBV2,.,TGTGCCAGCCGCCTCGGGGATTCCAACCCAGAGACCCAGTACTTC,CASRLGDSNPETQYF
TRBJ2-1,.,TRBV29-1,.,TGCAGCGTTAAAGGATTCGGCGGTGCCTACTGGTATGAGCAGTTCTTC,CSVKGFGGAYWYEQFF
TRBJ1-6,.,TRBV7-7,.,TGTGCTAGCAGCTTATTGCCTTCCAGTAGGGATTCACCCCTCCACTTT,CASSLLPSSRDSPLHF
TRBJ2-2,TRBD2,TRBV18,.,TGTGCCAGCTCACCATTACTAGCGGGCACCGGGGAGCTGTTTTTT,CASSPLLAGTGELFF
TRBJ2-1,.,TRBV5-4,.,TGTGCCAGCAGCAGAGAGGGGAGCTCCTACAATGAGCAGTTCTTC,CASSREGSSYNEQFF
TRBJ1-1,.,TRBV9,.,TGTGCCAGCAGCCCCCATGGGCCGAACACTGAAGCTTTCTTT,CASSPHGPNTEAFF
TRBJ1-2,TRBD1,TRBV5-1,.,TGCGCCAGCAGCCCTGACAGGGGGTCTAGCGGCTACACCTTC,CASSPDRGSSGYTF
TRBJ1-1,.,TRBV29-1,.,TGCAGCGCCCTTCAGGCTGGGGACACTGAAGCTTTCTTT,CSALQAGDTEAFF
TRBJ2-2,TRBD2,TRBV5-1,.,TGCGCCAGCAGCCCTAGCGGGGAGAACACCGGGGAGCTGTTTTTT,CASSPSGENTGELFF
TRBJ1-2,.,TRBV5-4,.,TGTGCCAGCAGCTTGGCCACAGGGTGGGACTATGGCTACACCTTC,CASSLATGWDYGYTF
TRBJ2-7,.,TRBV25-1,.,TGTGCCAGCAGCCGATTAGAAGGGACCGCATACGAGCAGTACTTC,CASSRLEGTAYEQYF
TRBJ2-3,.,TRBV11-2,.,TGTGCCAGCAACCTGGAGGGGGGGACGGCAGATACGCAGTATTTT,CASNLEGGTADTQYF
TRBJ2-1,TRBD2,TRBV19,.,TGTGCCAGTAGTTCATACGGACTAGCGACTAACAATGAGCAGTTCTTC,CASSSYGLATNNEQFF
TRBJ1-5,.,TRBV2,.,TGTGCCAGTGGGAGTACACAGCCCCAGCATTTT,CASGSTQPQHF
TRBJ1-3,.,TRBV6-5,.,TGTGCCAGCAGTACCGGGACCCAGTCTGGAAACACCATATATTTT,CASSTGTQSGNTIYF
TRBJ2-7,.,TRBV7-9,.,TGTGCCAGCAGCCCAAGAACAGACTCCTACGAGCAGTACTTC,CASSPRTDSYEQYF
TRBJ1-2,TRBD1,TRBV6-5,.,TGTGCCAGCAGTTACTCTACGGGACAGACTAACTATGGCTACACCTTC,CASSYSTGQTNYGYTF
TRBJ1-6,.,TRBV6-5,once,TGTGCCAGCAGTTACCTGGAAGAGCGGTCACCCCTCCACTTT,CASSYLEERSPLHF
TRBJ2-2,.,TRBV18,.,TGTGCCAGCTCACCACCGAGCGCTACCGGGGAGCTGTTTTTT,CASSPPSATGELFF
TRBJ2-3,.,TRBV10-3,.,TGTGCCATCAGTGAGCCGGGCAGCACAGATACGCAGTATTTT,CAISEPGSTDTQYF
TRBJ2-5,TRBD1,TRBV7-9,.,TGTGCCAGCAGCTTAGAGGGGACAGAAGGAGAGACCCAGTACTTC,CASSLEGTEGETQYF